This TCR beta chain was recorded in a study of blood T cell repertoires in COVID-19. Libraries were prepared by immunoSEQ multiplex PCR; TCRdb keeps only in-frame clonotypes and omits some of them. The data hold approximately 300,000 clones, with around nine tenths observed a single time. V was cut by 7 bases and J by 1 base, with 12 bases left in between. The CDR3 totals 15 residues. CDR1 is KGHDR and CDR2 is SFDVKD in the germline V gene. Material: PBMCs or T cells enriched from blood (not recorded which). The clonotype was recovered from a man in his sixties who had recovered from COVID-19. The genes are TRBV24-1 and TRBJ2-2, with a weak D call TRBD1 (5 bases). The CDR3 DNA reads as TGTGCCACCAGGCCTAATAGGGGGAACACCGGGGAGCTGTTTTTT. Translating it yields CATRPNRGNTGELFF.